The 25 T cell receptor beta chains presented below share a single source sample, sequenced in a study of naive and memory T cell subsets. Reverse transcription of blood and skin TCR RNA was primed at alpha and beta constant regions. TCRdb ran MiXCR on the 5' RACE reads and lists one entry per CDR3 protein. The table has about 22,000 distinct CDR3 sequences, less than 5% seen once; the top ten hold approximately 8%. Whole-blood samples were about 2.5 ml of peripheral blood from healthy adult volunteers. These receptors came from a male donor in good health.

This clonotype appeared many times. The chain recombines TRBV29-1 with TRBJ2-7; D is ambiguous. CDR1 is SQVTM and CDR2 is ANQGSEA in the germline V gene. The V gene lost 4 bases and the J gene lost 3 bases, with 10 bases spanning the gap. CDR3 length equals 12 residues. CDR3 sequence (DNA): TGCAGCGTTGTGGCGTTGAGCTACGAGCAGTACTTC. Encoded protein: CSVVALSYEQYF.

This clonotype was recorded many times. This chain links TRBV19 with TRBJ1-5; TRBD1 agrees at 7 bases. The CDR3 is 15 residues long. The V gene end was trimmed by 3 bases and the J gene end by 3 bases; junction bases not matched to a gene: 5. Germline CDR1 LNHDA, CDR2 SQIVND (reference sequence). The DNA of the CDR3 is TGTGCCAGTAGTATCGGGGGACAGTACAATCAGCCCCAGCATTTT. It encodes CASSIGGQYNQPQHF.

This clonotype was counted at least ten times. The V gene is TRBV20-1, the J gene TRBJ1-3; D gene unclear. Germline values: CDR1 DFQATT, CDR2 SNEGSKA (reference sequence). Between the trimmed V and J ends, which lost 1 base and 0 bases, there was a span of 7 bases. The CDR3 runs 14 residues. The CDR3 here is CSARGFPSGNTIYF. The CDR3 coding sequence is TGCAGTGCTAGAGGGTTTCCCTCTGGAAACACCATATATTTT.

The table lists this clonotype with many counts. The chain uses TRBV29-1 and TRBJ2-7; TRBD2 is a possible D gene (5 bases). Germline lookup yields CDR1 SQVTM and CDR2 ANQGSEA. The CDR3 runs 12 residues. Trimming took off 2 bases at V and 7 bases at J, with 12 bases between the two ends. Here the CDR3 DNA reads TGCAGCGTTGAAAGGCGTGAGGGAGAGCAGTACTTC. Translated, it gives CSVERREGEQYF.

This clonotype has a count of ten or more. The J gene is TRBJ2-7, the V gene TRBV29-1, with 7 bases lining up with TRBD1. CDR1 SQVTM and CDR2 ANQGSEA come from the germline V gene. The CDR3 totals 11 residues. Trimming cost V 6 bases and J 2 bases; bases outside gene matches: 1. The CDR3 loop reads CSVGTAYEQYF. CDR3 nucleotide sequence: TGCAGCGTGGGGACAGCCTACGAGCAGTACTTC.

By share, this clonotype ranks as medium-sized. This chain connects TRBV6-2 or TRBV6-3 to TRBJ1-2; D possibly corresponds to TRBD1 (5 bases). The CDR3 loop spans 12 amino acids. V lost 5 bases to trimming and J lost 4 bases, with 8 bases between them. The germline V gene has CDR1 MNHEY and CDR2 SVGEGT. CDR3 loop: CASSEDIYGYTF. CDR3 coding DNA: TGTGCCAGCAGTGAGGACATCTATGGCTACACCTTC.

This clonotype was detected many times. The J gene is TRBJ2-5, the V gene TRBV10-2; 8 bases are shared with TRBD2. CDR3 size: 14 residues. CDR1 and CDR2 (germline): WSHSY, SAAADI. Unmatched junction bases numbered 3, after V lost 4 bases and J lost 2 bases. Here the CDR3 DNA reads TGCGCCAGCAGTGTTCAGCGGGGGCAAGAGACCCAGTACTTC. The encoded protein is CASSVQRGQETQYF.

This clonotype was observed many times. The V and J genes are TRBV3-1 and TRBJ2-1; no firm D call. The CDR3 consists of 12 residues. The germline V gene has CDR1 LGHDT and CDR2 YNNKEL (reference sequence). Deletions cut 2 bases from V and 8 bases from J, with 7 bases between. The CDR3 DNA reads as TGTGCCAGCAGCCAATTCACCGATGAGCAGTTCTTC. Amino acid sequence: CASSQFTDEQFF.

Only one count was recorded for this clonotype. The rearrangement links TRBV24-1 to TRBJ2-1; no definite D call. There are 15 residues in the CDR3. In germline, CDR1 is KGHDR, CDR2 SFDVKD. V dropped 0 bases and J dropped 5 bases, with 10 bases sitting between them. The CDR3 region is CATSDLAYDNNEQFF. In DNA, the CDR3 is TGTGCCACCAGTGATTTGGCGTACGACAACAATGAGCAGTTCTTC.

This clonotype was found many times. The chain combines TRBV6-2 or TRBV6-3 with TRBJ1-5, with TRBD1 as a possible D gene (6 bases). The CDR3 totals 15 residues. The germline gives CDR1 MNHEY, CDR2 SVGEGT. The ends were cut back, 2 bases at V and 6 bases at J, with 14 bases in the middle. CDR3 amino acids: CASSYGGIRGQPQHF. The CDR3 DNA is TGTGCCAGCAGTTACGGTGGGATCAGGGGTCAGCCCCAGCATTTT.

This clonotype was recorded at least ten times. The chain carries TRBV12-3 or TRBV12-4 and TRBJ2-3; the D is unclear. The CDR3 sequence is 12 residues long. V shed 6 bases and J shed 1 base, with 5 bases lying between them. The CDR3 loop is CASRWGTDTQYF. The CDR3 bases are TGTGCCAGCAGGTGGGGCACAGATACGCAGTATTTT.

This clonotype was found many times. This rearrangement joins TRBV24-1 to TRBJ2-1, with 7 bases aligning to TRBD2. The V segment lost 4 bases and the J segment 9 bases; nucleotides outside the gene matches: 2. The CDR3 covers 12 residues. Germline V CDR1 and CDR2: KGHDR, SFDVKD. CDR3: CATSDGRTEQFF. The DNA of the CDR3 is TGTGCCACCAGTGACGGGAGGACTGAGCAGTTCTTC.

With respect to this clonotype: Given a much more abundant clone one base away, this may be a read error. The chain links TRBV5-1 to TRBJ2-1, with TRBD2 identical over 9 bases. CDR3 length equals 16 residues. In germline, CDR1 is SGHRS, CDR2 YFSETQ. Unmatched junction bases numbered 4, after V lost 0 bases and J lost 3 bases. CDR3 coding DNA: TGCGCCAGCAGCTTGGGGGGACTAGCTTGCTACAATGAGCAGTTCTTC. Its translation is CASSLGGLACYNEQFF.

This clonotype showed up many times. The genes are TRBV7-9 and TRBJ2-7; 10 positions match TRBD1. The trim removed 4 bases at V and 4 bases at J, leaving 7 bases unmatched. CDR3 size: 15 residues. Germline V CDR1 and CDR2: SEHNR, FQNEAQ (reference sequence). CDR3 region: CASSSGQGSLYEQYF. CDR3 bases: TGTGCCAGCAGCTCGGGACAGGGGTCTCTTTACGAGCAGTACTTC.

This clonotype was detected only a few times. The chain is built from TRBV6-5 and TRBJ1-2; tentatively, D is TRBD1 (5 bases). V gave up 6 bases and J gave up 2 bases, with 10 bases separating them. Germline V gene lookup returns CDR1 MNHEY and CDR2 SVGAGI. This CDR3 has 13 residues. CDR3: CASSRGGNYGYTF. CDR3 DNA sequence: TGTGCCAGCAGCCGGGGGGGGAACTATGGCTACACCTTC.

This clonotype showed up many times. V and J are TRBV10-2 and TRBJ2-2, with D possibly being TRBD1 or TRBD2 (7 bases each). Germline V gene sequence: CDR1 WSHSY, CDR2 SAAADI. Trimming removed 0 bases at V and 6 bases at J, with 17 bases between. The CDR3 spans 17 residues. The CDR3 region has the DNA TGCGCCAGCAGTGAGTCGGGGGGGGGACAGAGGGCCGGGGAGCTGTTTTTT. Translating gives CASSESGGGQRAGELFF.

This clonotype was picked up many times. This chain uses TRBV20-1 with TRBJ2-7, with 8 bases fitting TRBD1. This CDR3 region has 15 residues. CDR1 and CDR2 (germline): DFQATT, SNEGSKA (reference sequence). The J segment lost 5 bases and the V segment lost 3 bases, leaving 12 bases of the junction unmatched. CDR3 amino acids: CSASNRQGAFHEQYF. As DNA, the CDR3 is TGCAGTGCTAGTAATAGGCAGGGGGCTTTCCACGAGCAGTACTTC.

The chain links TRBV27 to TRBJ2-3; 7 bases are shared with TRBD2. V was pared by 5 bases and J by 2 bases, with 19 bases of the junction left unmatched. Per germline, CDR1 MNHEY and CDR2 SMNVEV (reference sequence). The CDR3 spans 19 residues. The CDR3 is CASSPRPGLPRLATDTQYF. As DNA, the CDR3 is TGTGCCAGCAGTCCCCGTCCGGGGCTCCCCCGACTAGCCACAGATACGCAGTATTTT.

This clonotype was detected many times. The V and J genes are TRBV20-1 and TRBJ2-3; D uncertain. Germline loops: CDR1 DFQATT, CDR2 SNEGSKA (reference sequence). This CDR3 contains 13 residues. Trimming took 3 bases from V and 6 from J, leaving 13 bases between them. CDR3 in DNA: TGCAGTGCTAGTTGGCTAGGTTTGGATACGCAGTATTTT. Amino acid sequence: CSASWLGLDTQYF.

This clonotype was detected many times. The V and J genes are TRBV20-1 and TRBJ2-3, with D perhaps matching TRBD1 or TRBD2 (5 bases each). Germline CDR1 is DFQATT and CDR2 is SNEGSKA (reference sequence). This CDR3 contains 14 residues. V shed 2 bases and J shed 6 bases, with 15 bases lying between them. The CDR3 DNA sequence: TGCAGTGCTAGAATGGGGGTGGTCGAGGATACGCAGTATTTT. It translates to CSARMGVVEDTQYF.

By its share, this clonotype is medium-sized. This sequence joins TRBV27 and TRBJ1-5; D gene ambiguous. The CDR3 spans 17 residues. The ends were cut back, 4 bases at V and 1 base at J, with 17 bases in the middle. CDR1 MNHEY and CDR2 SMNVEV come from the germline V gene (reference sequence). The CDR3 DNA follows: TGTGCCAGCAGTTCTGCCCTCCCCGCAGCGAGCAATCAGCCCCAGCATTTT. It encodes CASSSALPAASNQPQHF.

This clonotype was counted many times. The DNA of the CDR3 is TGTGCCAGCAGCGTAGCGGGGGGGAGCTCCTACAATGAGCAGTTCTTC. Its translation is CASSVAGGSSYNEQFF. V gene TRBV6-1 combines with J gene TRBJ2-1, with TRBD2 matching over 11 bases. Germline V lookup: CDR1 MNHNS, CDR2 SASEGT. The CDR3 sequence is 16 residues long. The V segment lost 6 bases and the J segment 0 bases; nucleotides outside the gene matches: 4.

This clonotype was counted a few times. The chain is built from TRBV3-1 and TRBJ1-2; D is ambiguous. The CDR3 totals 14 residues. The germline CDR1 and CDR2 sequences are LGHDT and YNNKEL (reference sequence). Trimming left V 1 base short and J 12 bases short, with 18 bases between. The CDR3: CASSQGSQSGGDTF. CDR3 sequence (DNA): TGTGCCAGCAGCCAAGGGTCGCAATCGGGAGGCGACACCTTC.

This clonotype was found many times. V is TRBV29-1 and J is TRBJ2-3; D is uncertain. Trimming pared 4 bases from V and 0 bases from J, leaving 8 bases between. Germline loops: CDR1 SQVTM, CDR2 ANQGSEA. The CDR3 extends over 13 amino acids. This CDR3 reads CSVAGTSTDTQYF. In nucleotides, the CDR3 is TGCAGCGTTGCCGGTACTAGCACAGATACGCAGTATTTT.

Comments on this clonotype: Since a much larger clone is just one base distant, this may be a read error. The chain links TRBV2 to TRBJ2-7, with D maybe TRBD2 (7 bases). CDR1 is SNHLY and CDR2 is FYNNEI in the germline V gene. The CDR3 extends over 14 amino acids. V shed 6 bases and J shed 5 bases, with 17 bases lying between them. CDR3 sequence reads: CASRAGHEINEQYF. The DNA for the CDR3 is TGTGCCAGCAGAGCGGGACATGAGATAAACGAGCAGTACTTC.